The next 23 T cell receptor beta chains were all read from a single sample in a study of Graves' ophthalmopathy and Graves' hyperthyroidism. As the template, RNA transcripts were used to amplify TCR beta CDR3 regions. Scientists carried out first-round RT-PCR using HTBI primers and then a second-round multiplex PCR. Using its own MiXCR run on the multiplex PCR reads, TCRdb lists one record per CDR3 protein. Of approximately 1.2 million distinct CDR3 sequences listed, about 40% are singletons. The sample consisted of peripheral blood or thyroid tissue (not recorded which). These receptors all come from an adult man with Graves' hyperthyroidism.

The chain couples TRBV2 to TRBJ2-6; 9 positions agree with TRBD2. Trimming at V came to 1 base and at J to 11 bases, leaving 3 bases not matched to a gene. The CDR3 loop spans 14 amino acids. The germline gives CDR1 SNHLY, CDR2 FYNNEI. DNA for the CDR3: TGTGCCAGCAGTGAAGGGGGACTAGCCGACGTCCTGACTTTC. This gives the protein CASSEGGLADVLTF.

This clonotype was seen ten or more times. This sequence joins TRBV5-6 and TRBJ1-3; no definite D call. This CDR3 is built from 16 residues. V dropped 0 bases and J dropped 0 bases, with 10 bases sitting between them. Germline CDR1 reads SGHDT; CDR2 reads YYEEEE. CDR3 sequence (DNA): TGTGCCAGCAGCTTGGCGCGCACATTCTCTGGAAACACCATATATTTT. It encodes CASSLARTFSGNTIYF.

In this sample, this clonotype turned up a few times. The CDR3 sequence is CASSLGGFSNYEQYF. CDR3 nucleotides: TGTGCCAGCAGCTTGGGAGGGTTTTCGAACTACGAGCAGTACTTC. The chain carries TRBV5-6 and TRBJ2-7; possible D gene TRBD2, 5 bases. Germline values: CDR1 SGHDT, CDR2 YYEEEE. The V end was cut by 0 bases, the J end by 3 bases, with 13 bases between. The CDR3 spans 15 residues.

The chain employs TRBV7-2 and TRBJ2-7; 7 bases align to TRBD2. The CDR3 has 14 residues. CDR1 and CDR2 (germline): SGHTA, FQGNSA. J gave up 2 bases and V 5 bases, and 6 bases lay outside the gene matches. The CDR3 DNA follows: TGTGCCAGCAGCCGGAGCGGGATTACCTACGAGCAGTACTTC. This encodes CASSRSGITYEQYF.

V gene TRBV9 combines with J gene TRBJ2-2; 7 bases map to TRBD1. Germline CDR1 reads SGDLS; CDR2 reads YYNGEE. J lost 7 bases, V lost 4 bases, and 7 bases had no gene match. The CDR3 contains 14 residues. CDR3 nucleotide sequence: TGTGCCAGCAGCCCAAGGACAGGCGACGGGGAGCTGTTTTTT. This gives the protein CASSPRTGDGELFF.

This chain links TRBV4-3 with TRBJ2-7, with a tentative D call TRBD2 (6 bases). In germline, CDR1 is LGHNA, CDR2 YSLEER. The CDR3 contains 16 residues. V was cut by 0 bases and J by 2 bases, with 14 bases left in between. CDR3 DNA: TGCGCCAGCAGCCAAGAGGGTCGCGGGGACCCCTACGAGCAGTACTTC. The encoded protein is CASSQEGRGDPYEQYF.

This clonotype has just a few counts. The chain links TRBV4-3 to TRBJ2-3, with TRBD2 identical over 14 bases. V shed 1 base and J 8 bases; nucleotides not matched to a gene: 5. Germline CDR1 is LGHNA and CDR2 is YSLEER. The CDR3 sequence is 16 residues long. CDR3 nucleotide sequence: TGCGCCAGCAGCCAAGGGACTAGCGGGGGGACCGCTACGCAGTATTTT. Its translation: CASSQGTSGGTATQYF.

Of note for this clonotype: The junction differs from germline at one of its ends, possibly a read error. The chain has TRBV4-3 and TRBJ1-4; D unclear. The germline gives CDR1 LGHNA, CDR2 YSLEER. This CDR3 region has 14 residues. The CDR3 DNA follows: TGCGCCAGCGGCCAAGATTTCGGAAATGAAAAACTGTTTTTT. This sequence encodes CASGQDFGNEKLFF.

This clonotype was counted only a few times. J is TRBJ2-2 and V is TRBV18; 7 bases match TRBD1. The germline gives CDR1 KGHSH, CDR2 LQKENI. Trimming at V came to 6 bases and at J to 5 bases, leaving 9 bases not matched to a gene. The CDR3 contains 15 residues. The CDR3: CASSPTTGRTGELFF. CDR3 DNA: TGTGCCAGCTCCCCCACGACAGGGCGGACCGGGGAGCTGTTTTTT.

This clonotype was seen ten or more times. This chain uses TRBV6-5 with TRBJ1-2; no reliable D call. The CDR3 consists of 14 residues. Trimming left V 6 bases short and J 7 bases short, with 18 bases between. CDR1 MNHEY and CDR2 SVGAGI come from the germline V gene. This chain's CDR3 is CASRIDGITAGYTF. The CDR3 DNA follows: TGTGCCAGCAGGATTGACGGGATAACGGCTGGCTACACCTTC.

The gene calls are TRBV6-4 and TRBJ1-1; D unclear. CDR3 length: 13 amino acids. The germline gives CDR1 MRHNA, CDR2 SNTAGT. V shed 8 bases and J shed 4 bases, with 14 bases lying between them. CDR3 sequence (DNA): TGTGCCAGCTACCCCGGCGGGTTCACTGAAGCTTTCTTT. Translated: CASYPGGFTEAFF.

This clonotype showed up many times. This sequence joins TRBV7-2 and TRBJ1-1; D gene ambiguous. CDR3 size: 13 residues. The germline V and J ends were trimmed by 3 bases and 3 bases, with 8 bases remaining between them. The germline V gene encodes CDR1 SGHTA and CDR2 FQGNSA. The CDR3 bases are TGTGCCAGCAGCTTCGTTAAGGACACTGAAGCTTTCTTT. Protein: CASSFVKDTEAFF. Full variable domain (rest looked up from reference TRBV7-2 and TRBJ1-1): GAGVSQSPSNKVTEKGKDVELRCDPISGHTALYWYRQSLGQGLEFLIYFQGNSAPDKSGLPSDRFSAERTGGSVSTLTIQRTQQEDSAVYLCASSFVKDTEAFFGQGTRLTVV.

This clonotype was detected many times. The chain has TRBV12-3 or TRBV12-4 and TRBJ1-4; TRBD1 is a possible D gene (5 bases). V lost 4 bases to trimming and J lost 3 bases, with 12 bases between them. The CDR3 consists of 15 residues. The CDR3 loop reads CASSSEGRANEKLFF. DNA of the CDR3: TGTGCCAGCAGTTCGGAGGGGAGGGCTAATGAAAAACTGTTTTTT.

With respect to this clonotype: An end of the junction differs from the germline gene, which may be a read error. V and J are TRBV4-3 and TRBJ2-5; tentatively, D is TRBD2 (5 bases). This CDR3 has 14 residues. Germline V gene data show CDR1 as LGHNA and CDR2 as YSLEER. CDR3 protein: CASSQDSDQEAQYF. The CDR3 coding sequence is TGCGCCAGCAGCCAAGATAGCGATCAAGAGGCCCAGTACTTC.

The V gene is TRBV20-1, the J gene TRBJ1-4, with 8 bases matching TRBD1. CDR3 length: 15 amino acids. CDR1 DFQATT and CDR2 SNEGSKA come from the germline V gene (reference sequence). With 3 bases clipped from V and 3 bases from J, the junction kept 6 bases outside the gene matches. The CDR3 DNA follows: TGCAGTGCTAGGGTCTACAGGGGGTCTAATGAAAAACTGTTTTTT. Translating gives CSARVYRGSNEKLFF.

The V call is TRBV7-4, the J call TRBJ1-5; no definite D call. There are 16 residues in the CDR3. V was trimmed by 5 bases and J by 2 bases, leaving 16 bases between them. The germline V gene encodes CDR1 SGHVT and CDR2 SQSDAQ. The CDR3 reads CASSPEGLTRNQPQHF. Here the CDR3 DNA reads TGTGCCAGCAGCCCCGAGGGTTTAACCCGCAATCAGCCCCAGCATTTT.

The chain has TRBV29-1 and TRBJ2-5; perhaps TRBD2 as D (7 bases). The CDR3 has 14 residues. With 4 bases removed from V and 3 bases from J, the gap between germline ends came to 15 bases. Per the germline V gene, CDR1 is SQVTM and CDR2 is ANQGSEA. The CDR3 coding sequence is TGCAGCGTTGTCGGGGCGGGGGCCGAAGAGACCCAGTACTTC. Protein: CSVVGAGAEETQYF.

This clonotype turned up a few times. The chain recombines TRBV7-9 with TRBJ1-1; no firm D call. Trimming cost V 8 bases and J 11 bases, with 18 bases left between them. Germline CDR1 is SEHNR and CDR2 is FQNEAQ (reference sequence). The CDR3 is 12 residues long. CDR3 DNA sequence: TGTGCCAGCTCACCCCTGAAAGGGAGTGCTTTCTTT. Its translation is CASSPLKGSAFF.

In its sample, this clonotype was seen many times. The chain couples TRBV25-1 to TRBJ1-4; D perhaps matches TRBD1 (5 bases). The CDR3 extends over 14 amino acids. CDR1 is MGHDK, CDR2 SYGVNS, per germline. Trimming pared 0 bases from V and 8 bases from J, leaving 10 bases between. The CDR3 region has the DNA TGTGCCAGCAGTGAATATCACAGGAGGGAAAAACTGTTTTTT. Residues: CASSEYHRREKLFF. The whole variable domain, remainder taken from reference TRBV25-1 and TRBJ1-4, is EADIYQTPRYLVIGTGKKITLECSQTMGHDKMYWYQQDPGMELHLIHYSYGVNSTEKGDLSSESTVSRIRTEHFPLTLESARPSHTSQYLCASSEYHRREKLFFGSGTQLSVL.

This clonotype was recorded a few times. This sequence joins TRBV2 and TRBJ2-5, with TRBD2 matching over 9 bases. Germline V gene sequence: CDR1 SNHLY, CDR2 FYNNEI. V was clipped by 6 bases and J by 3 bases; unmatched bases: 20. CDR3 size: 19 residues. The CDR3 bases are TGTGCCAGCAGCCAAGATCCCAGCGGGAGGCAAAATTGGGAAGAGACCCAGTACTTC. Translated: CASSQDPSGRQNWEETQYF.

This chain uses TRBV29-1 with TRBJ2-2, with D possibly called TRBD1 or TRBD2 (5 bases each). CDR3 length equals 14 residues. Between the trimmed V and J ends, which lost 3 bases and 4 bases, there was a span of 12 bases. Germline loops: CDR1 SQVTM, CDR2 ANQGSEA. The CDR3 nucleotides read TGCAGCGTTGAGTTTGGGGGTGGCACCGGGGAGCTGTTTTTT. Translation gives CSVEFGGGTGELFF.

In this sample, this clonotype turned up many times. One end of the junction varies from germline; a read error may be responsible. CDR3 DNA sequence: TGTGCCAGCAGCTTAGAGGCTAGCGGGAACGCCGGGGAGCTGTTTTTT. Translating gives CASSLEASGNAGELFF. V usage is TRBV7-2 and J usage is TRBJ2-2, with 9 bases fitting TRBD2. This CDR3 has 16 amino acids. The germline CDR1 and CDR2 sequences are SGHTA and FQGNSA.

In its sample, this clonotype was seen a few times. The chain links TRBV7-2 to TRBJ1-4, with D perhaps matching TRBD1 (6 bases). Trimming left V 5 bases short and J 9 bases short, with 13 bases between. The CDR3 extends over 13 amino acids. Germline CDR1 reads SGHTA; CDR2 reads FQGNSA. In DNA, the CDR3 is TGTGCCAGCAGCCCAGGACAGAATCAAAAACTGTTTTTT. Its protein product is CASSPGQNQKLFF.